Below are 14 T cell receptor beta chains sequenced from a single sample in a study of T-cell memory formation after mild COVID-19. TCRdb used MiXCR to reprocess the 5' RACE reads, holding one entry per CDR3 protein. Here the sample spans under 400,000 distinct CDR3 sequences, 20% to 25% being singletons. Sample: PBMCs or a T cell subset sorted from them (not recorded which). Receptor source: an adult woman who had mild COVID-19 (a few samples of this study predate the infection). Cell type and time point are not known.

This clonotype was observed a few times. The chain links TRBV5-4 to TRBJ2-7, with 8 bases that match TRBD1. With V trimmed by 4 bases and J by 3 bases, 12 bases remained unmatched. This CDR3 is 16 amino acids long. CDR1 is SGHNT, CDR2 YYREEE, per germline (reference sequence). The CDR3 spells CASSQGAGQEYYEQYF. CDR3 DNA sequence: TGTGCCAGCAGCCAGGGTGCGGGACAGGAATACTACGAGCAGTACTTC.

V usage is TRBV18 and J usage is TRBJ1-1; D is ambiguous. The CDR3 totals 14 residues. Trimming removed 5 bases from V and 1 base from J, with 11 bases in between. Germline V gene sequence: CDR1 KGHSH, CDR2 LQKENI. Here the CDR3 DNA reads TGTGCCAGCTCATCGATTGGGCCGAACACTGAAGCTTTCTTT. Translation: CASSSIGPNTEAFF.

The chain employs TRBV6-4 and TRBJ1-4; 9 bases are a match to TRBD1. This CDR3 region has 14 residues. V gave up 6 bases and J gave up 6 bases; unmatched junction bases: 5. Germline lookup yields CDR1 MRHNA and CDR2 SNTAGT. CDR3 coding DNA: TGTGCCAGCAGCAAGACAGGGGGTCATGAAAAACTGTTTTTT. It specifies CASSKTGGHEKLFF.

V is TRBV12-3 or TRBV12-4 and J is TRBJ1-1; TRBD1 agrees at 7 bases. V shed 7 bases, J shed 0 bases, and the junction held 5 bases outside the gene matches. This CDR3 is built from 14 residues. CDR3 in amino acids: CASNMGQLNTEAFF. The CDR3 DNA is TGTGCCAGCAACATGGGACAGTTGAACACTGAAGCTTTCTTT.

V usage is TRBV12-3 or TRBV12-4 and J usage is TRBJ2-5; 15 bases agree with TRBD2. J lost 9 bases, V lost 5 bases, and 4 bases had no gene match. The CDR3 has 14 amino acids. The CDR3 reads CASSRTSGGVAQYF. As DNA, the CDR3 is TGTGCCAGCAGTCGGACTAGCGGGGGGGTGGCCCAGTACTTC.

This chain connects TRBV12-3 or TRBV12-4 to TRBJ1-5, with D unresolved. V was trimmed by 3 bases and J by 7 bases, leaving 10 bases between them. The CDR3 covers 13 residues. CDR3 region: CASSLSSRQPQHF. In DNA form, the CDR3 reads TGTGCCAGCAGTTTGAGTTCCCGGCAGCCCCAGCATTTT.

This clonotype has more than one count but fewer than ten. The chain couples TRBV7-2 to TRBJ2-3; no clear D gene. Germline V lookup: CDR1 SGHTA, CDR2 FQGNSA. The V gene lost 5 bases and the J gene lost 7 bases, with 10 bases spanning the gap. CDR3 size: 12 residues. The CDR3 DNA reads TGTGCCAGCAGCCCAGTGGGGAATACGCAGTATTTT. Translated, it gives CASSPVGNTQYF.

The sample holds a few counts of this clonotype. V and J are TRBV7-9 and TRBJ2-1, with 8 bases identical to TRBD2. Germline CDR1 is SEHNR and CDR2 is FQNEAQ (reference sequence). Losses at the gene ends were 2 bases for V and 7 bases for J; bases not matched to a gene: 10. This CDR3 comprises 16 residues. The CDR3, as DNA: TGTGCCAGCAGCTTACTCCGGGAGGGCCTAGGTAATGAGCAGTTCTTC. This translates into CASSLLREGLGNEQFF.

This sequence joins TRBV20-1 and TRBJ1-1; no clear D gene. The germline CDR1 and CDR2 sequences are DFQATT and SNEGSKA (reference sequence). Trimming pared 0 bases from V and 5 bases from J, leaving 16 bases between. The CDR3 has 15 amino acids. CDR3 in DNA: TGCAGTGCTAGAGATGAGGAGGGAGGAAGAACTGAAGCTTTCTTT. This encodes CSARDEEGGRTEAFF.

The CDR3 coding sequence is TGTGCCAGCAGCTCCGCCATGAGTCCGGGAGAGACCCAGTACTTC. Translated: CASSSAMSPGETQYF. The chain carries TRBV7-9 and TRBJ2-5; D is ambiguous. Per germline, CDR1 SEHNR and CDR2 FQNEAQ (reference sequence). V lost 4 bases, J lost 4 bases, and 16 bases lay in between. The CDR3 contains 15 residues.

The chain is built from TRBV12-3 or TRBV12-4 and TRBJ2-3, with 8 bases identical to TRBD2. This CDR3 is built from 16 residues. The V gene end was trimmed by 6 bases and the J gene end by 6 bases; junction bases not matched to a gene: 14. The CDR3 loop is CASSLTAGGLRDTQYF. In nucleotides, the CDR3 is TGTGCCAGCAGCCTGACGGCGGGGGGCCTGCGGGATACGCAGTATTTT.

The chain is built from TRBV2 and TRBJ1-4; TRBD1 aligns across 9 bases. Germline CDR1 reads SNHLY; CDR2 reads FYNNEI. CDR3 length: 14 amino acids. The V gene end was trimmed by 5 bases and the J gene end by 6 bases; junction bases not matched to a gene: 4. CDR3 loop: CASSRDRVDEKLFF. The CDR3 nucleotides read TGTGCCAGCAGTCGGGACAGGGTGGATGAAAAACTGTTTTTT.

The genes are TRBV12-3 or TRBV12-4 and TRBJ2-1, with D possibly matching TRBD2 (5 bases). The V gene lost 4 bases and the J gene lost 1 base, with 14 bases spanning the gap. The CDR3 totals 16 residues. CDR3 region: CASSSPNLASYNEQFF. The CDR3 nucleotides are TGTGCCAGCAGTTCCCCGAACCTAGCATCCTACAATGAGCAGTTCTTC.

The V call is TRBV2, the J call TRBJ2-7, with 8 bases fitting TRBD2. V dropped 7 bases and J dropped 3; count of bases not matched to a gene: 17. Germline assignment: CDR1 SNHLY and CDR2 FYNNEI. CDR3 length equals 17 residues. This CDR3 reads CASNRPSLGTRGYEQYF. CDR3 coding DNA: TGTGCCAGCAACCGACCCTCCCTCGGGACTAGGGGCTACGAGCAGTACTTC.